The rows below give T cell receptor beta chains drawn from one sample of a study of blood T cell repertoires in COVID-19. Sequencing was performed with immunoSEQ multiplex PCR; in TCRdb, only in-frame clones are kept and a portion is missing. Altogether 200,000 to 250,000 clones are present, under 90% being singletons, with the ten largest covering about 4.1%. Material: peripheral blood. Receptors originate from a man between 45 and 60 years old with acute or convalescent COVID-19. The CDR3 runs from the conserved cysteine through the conserved F or W. The order of the fields is D gene, V gene, clone size, J gene, CDR3 protein, CDR3 DNA. D genes are given only for firm matches. Clone size is shown for a subset of rows, as once, few, many or a class of expanded clone.

NA	TRBV7-2	NA	TRBJ1-4	CASSLVDGLGEKLFF	TGTGCCAGCAGCTTAGTAGATGGACTCGGTGAAAAACTGTTTTTT
NA	TRBV28	NA	TRBJ1-5	CASSPLDRPGQPQHF	TGTGCCAGCAGTCCCCTGGATCGGCCGGGTCAGCCCCAGCATTTT
NA	TRBV5-4	NA	TRBJ2-5	CASSLWTAEETQYF	TGTGCCAGCAGTTTGTGGACAGCTGAAGAGACCCAGTACTTC
TRBD2	TRBV27	NA	TRBJ2-1	CASRALAGVSYNEQFF	TGTGCCAGCAGGGCCCTAGCGGGGGTCTCCTACAATGAGCAGTTCTTC
NA	TRBV5-1	once	TRBJ2-3	CASSQELSSADTQYF	TGCGCCAGCAGCCAGGAACTGTCTTCGGCAGATACGCAGTATTTT
NA	TRBV6-5	NA	TRBJ1-2	CASSLQASNYGYTF	TGTGCCAGCAGTCTACAGGCTTCTAACTATGGCTACACCTTC
NA	TRBV19	NA	TRBJ1-2	CASSIDLPVGTLYGYTF	TGTGCCAGTAGTATAGATCTACCCGTAGGGACTCTCTATGGCTACACCTTC
TRBD1	TRBV5-1	NA	TRBJ2-6	CASSRTRDRGSGANVLTF	TGCGCCAGCAGCCGCACCCGGGACAGGGGTTCCGGGGCCAACGTCCTGACTTTC
TRBD1	TRBV6-2/TRBV6-3	NA	TRBJ1-2	CASRPNRGGSYGYTF	TGTGCCAGCAGACCTAACAGGGGCGGTAGCTATGGCTACACCTTC
NA	TRBV7-7	NA	TRBJ2-7	CASSSGVSYEQYF	TGTGCCAGCAGCTCCGGAGTTTCCTACGAGCAGTACTTC
NA	TRBV7-3	once	TRBJ2-7	CASSPDTSRSYEQYF	TGTGCCAGCAGCCCGGACACTTCCCGCTCCTACGAGCAGTACTTC
NA	TRBV6-5	NA	TRBJ2-7	CASSYSRGGNEQYF	TGTGCCAGCAGTTACTCGAGGGGGGGCAACGAGCAGTACTTC
NA	TRBV7-2	NA	TRBJ2-7	CASSSNRASYEQYF	TGTGCCAGCAGCTCAAACAGGGCCTCCTACGAGCAGTACTTC
NA	TRBV12-3/TRBV12-4	NA	TRBJ1-2	CASSLGRVGYTF	TGTGCCAGCAGCCTAGGCAGGGTTGGCTACACCTTC
NA	TRBV18	NA	TRBJ1-6	CASSPGRNSPLHF	TGTGCCAGCTCACCAGGGAGAAATTCACCCCTCCACTTT